This T cell receptor (beta chain) was sequenced for a study of T-cell memory formation after mild COVID-19. Study-level information: For the most part, TCR clusters were specific to one donor. The study's findings and limits: The pre-infection memory compartment contained some responding clones, suggesting cross-reactive memory joined. The study found balanced CD4/CD8 in clones contracting day 15 to 85 and a CD4+ lean in later expanders.

This CDR3 has 12 amino acids. V dropped 6 bases and J dropped 9 bases, with 14 bases sitting between them. Germline loops: CDR1 SNHLY, CDR2 FYNNEI. A remark on this clonotype: The target antigen is unknown.

5'RACE primed at constant segments yielded TCR alpha and TCR beta cDNA libraries bearing sample barcodes and UMIs. TCRdb reanalysed the 5' RACE reads using MiXCR and keeps one entry per CDR3 protein. The table lists 400,000 to 500,000 distinct CDR3 sequences, roughly 17% of them singletons. The specimen was PBMCs or a T cell subset sorted from them (not recorded which). V is TRBV2 and J is TRBJ1-1; D call uncertain. This receptor was obtained from a man aged 18 to 35 who had mild COVID-19 (a few samples of this study predate the infection). Cell type and time point are not known. The CDR3 nucleotides are TGTGCCAGCAGCCAAGATACGGGAAAAGCTTTCTTT. Translation gives CASSQDTGKAFF.